Given below is one T cell receptor beta chain in context. TCRdb reprocessed the PCR reads with MiXCR, giving one entry per CDR3 protein. This table holds more than 25,000 distinct CDR3 sequences, 53% found once. V was clipped by 6 bases and J by 3 bases; unmatched bases: 9. CDR1 is MNHNS, CDR2 SASEGT, per germline. The CDR3 consists of 15 residues. The patients had localized lung adenocarcinoma, a non-small cell subtype. These data originate in a study of CD4 and CD8 cells across lung adenocarcinoma regions. This sequence joins TRBV6-1 and TRBJ1-2; 8 bases are a match to TRBD1. The clonotype originates from a male donor with lung adenocarcinoma. The CD4 and CD8 labels of this study may be unreliable. The sample consisted of CD8+ T cells from the center of a lung tumor. CDR3 loop: CASRSDRGEDYGYTF. The CDR3 DNA is TGTGCCAGCAGGTCAGACAGGGGAGAGGACTATGGCTACACCTTC.